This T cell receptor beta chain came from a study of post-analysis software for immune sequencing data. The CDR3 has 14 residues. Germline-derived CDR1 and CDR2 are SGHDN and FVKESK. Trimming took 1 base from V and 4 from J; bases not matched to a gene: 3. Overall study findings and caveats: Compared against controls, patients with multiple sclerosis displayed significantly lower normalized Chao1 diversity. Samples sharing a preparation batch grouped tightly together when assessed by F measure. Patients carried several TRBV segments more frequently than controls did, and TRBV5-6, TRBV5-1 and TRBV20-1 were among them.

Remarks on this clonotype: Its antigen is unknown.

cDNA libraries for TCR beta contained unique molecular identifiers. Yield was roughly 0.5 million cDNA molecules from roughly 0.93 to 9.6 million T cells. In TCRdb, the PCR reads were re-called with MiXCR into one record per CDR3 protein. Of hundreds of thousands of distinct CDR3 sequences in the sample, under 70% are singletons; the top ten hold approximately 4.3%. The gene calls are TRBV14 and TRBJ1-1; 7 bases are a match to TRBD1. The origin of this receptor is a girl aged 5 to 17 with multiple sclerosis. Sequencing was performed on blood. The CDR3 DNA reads TGTGCCAGCAGCCAAGTGTCAGGGGGCACTGAAGCTTTCTTT. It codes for CASSQVSGGTEAFF.